A selection of T cell receptor beta chains follows, all from one sample in a study of blood T cells in healthy people across ages. TCRdb re-called the 5' RACE reads with MiXCR, one entry per CDR3 protein. The data show approximately 810,000 distinct CDR3 sequences, roughly 26% seen once. The source material was blood. All receptors derive from a woman aged 80 or older in good health. Both conserved end residues are part of each CDR3. A D gene is named only where the DNA matches it firmly. Expanded clones are given a class, and other clones once, few, many or no size at all.

TRBV12-3/TRBV12-4	-	TRBJ1-1	-	TGTGCCAGCAGCACTTTTTGGGGCGGAAAAGCTTTCTTT	CASSTFWGGKAFF
TRBV14	many	TRBJ2-1	TRBD1	TGTGCCAGCAGCCAAGAAGGGGACAGCTACAATGAGCAGTTCTTC	CASSQEGDSYNEQFF
TRBV24-1	few	TRBJ2-7	TRBD1	TGTGCCACCAGAGCACCCGGGACAGGGTTTTTCGAGCAGTACTTC	CATRAPGTGFFEQYF
TRBV6-1	-	TRBJ1-1	-	TGTGCCAGCAAAGACAGGCAGAACACTGAAGCTTTCTTT	CASKDRQNTEAFF
TRBV5-1	many	TRBJ1-5	-	TGCGCCAGCAGCTTAAATCCGGGCAGCAATCAGCCCCAGCATTTT	CASSLNPGSNQPQHF
TRBV28	many	TRBJ2-5	-	TGTGCCAGCAGCTATAAAACAGGGTGGACCCAGTACTTC	CASSYKTGWTQYF
TRBV20-1	many	TRBJ2-1	-	TGCAGTGCTGAGTTTGTCCCCGGGGGAGAGCAGTTCTTC	CSAEFVPGGEQFF
TRBV24-1	few	TRBJ2-7	-	TGTGCCACCAGTGAAGGGGGGGGCCGCTCCTACAATGAGCAGTACTTC	CATSEGGGRSYNEQYF
TRBV25-1	-	TRBJ1-4	TRBD1	TGTGCCAGCAGTTCACAGGGGAAAGGGAATGAAAAACTGTTTTTT	CASSSQGKGNEKLFF
TRBV11-2	many	TRBJ2-3	TRBD2	TGTGCCAGCAGCAGACCAGGGACTAGCGGGGGGGATACGCAGTATTTT	CASSRPGTSGGDTQYF
TRBV27	-	TRBJ2-1	-	TGTGCCAGCGGGAAGGGCCTTACTGGGGCCTACAATGAGCAGTTCTTC	CASGKGLTGAYNEQFF
TRBV29-1	few	TRBJ1-5	-	TGCAGCGTCCAGAGTTCGGGCAATCAGCCCCAGCATTTT	CSVQSSGNQPQHF
TRBV11-2	-	TRBJ1-1	-	TGTGCCAGCAGCATCACCACAGGAGCCACTGAAGCTTTCTTT	CASSITTGATEAFF
TRBV11-2	-	TRBJ2-1	TRBD2	TGTGCCAGCAGCTTAGGACTAGCGGACTCCTGCAATGAGCAGGTCTTC	CASSLGLADSCNEQVF
TRBV12-3/TRBV12-4	few	TRBJ1-1	TRBD1	TGTGCCAGCAGTCCGGGACAGGGGAGTATGGAAGCTTTCTTT	CASSPGQGSMEAFF
TRBV14	many	TRBJ2-5	-	TGTGCCAGCAGCAAACCCAGGGATGGGACCCAGTACTTC	CASSKPRDGTQYF
TRBV7-2	many	TRBJ2-1	TRBD1	TGTGCCAGCAGCTTAAAGCTGGTGAGACAGGGGGCTAGGAATGAGCAGTTCTTC	CASSLKLVRQGARNEQFF
TRBV7-9	many	TRBJ2-5	TRBD2	TGTGCCCTAAAGCGGGGGGAAGAGACCCAGTACTTC	CALKRGEETQYF
TRBV5-1	many	TRBJ2-1	-	TGCGCCAGCAGCTTGGTCGGACGGTTCGGCAATGAGCAGTTCTTC	CASSLVGRFGNEQFF
TRBV7-9	-	TRBJ2-3	TRBD1	TGTGCCAGCAGCCCAGAACAGGGGGCTAGCACAGATACGCAGTATTTT	CASSPEQGASTDTQYF